The source of this T cell receptor beta chain is a study of beta chain features in type 1 diabetes. Study results and caveats: Fewer junction insertions and more nucleotide deletions appeared in type 1 diabetes patients.

Germline loops: CDR1 MNHNY, CDR2 SVGAGI (reference sequence). The CDR3 contains 14 residues. The V gene end was trimmed by 7 bases and the J gene end by 4 bases; junction bases not matched to a gene: 7. The authors reverse transcribed all of the isolated RNA, so sequencing captured expressed TCRB transcripts. TCRdb's table, derived via immunoSEQ multiplex PCR, lists solely in-frame clones and lacks some. The sample shows under 450,000 clones, about 15% of them seen only once. This clone was seen a few times. Antigen specificity is unknown. The receptor was isolated from a woman under 30 in good health. Specimen: naive CD4+ T cells from blood. The rearrangement joins TRBV6-6 to TRBJ2-1; TRBD2 matches 7 bases. As DNA, the CDR3 is TGTGCCAGCACCTCCCCGGGGGGTTACAATGAGCAGTTCTTC. Amino acid sequence: CASTSPGGYNEQFF.